The 13 T cell receptor beta chains below all came from one sample that was sequenced in a study of blood T cell repertoires in COVID-19. The data were produced by immunoSEQ multiplex PCR, yet TCRdb's version contains in-frame clones alone and is incomplete. The sample holds roughly 77,000 clones, more than 80% seen once. The sequenced material came from peripheral blood. The receptors were sampled from a woman aged 80 or older with active COVID-19.

The J gene is TRBJ1-1, the V gene TRBV29-1; D is perhaps TRBD1 (6 bases). The germline gives CDR1 SQVTM, CDR2 ANQGSEA. The CDR3 is made up of 12 amino acids. Trimming took off 6 bases at V and 3 bases at J, with 11 bases between the two ends. As DNA, the CDR3 is TGCAGCGTCTCAGGGGCGGACACTGAAGCTTTCTTT. Translation gives CSVSGADTEAFF.

V is TRBV19 and J is TRBJ2-3; 7 bases agree with TRBD1. This CDR3 spans 14 amino acids. The germline CDR1 and CDR2 sequences are LNHDA and SQIVND (reference sequence). The ends lost 6 bases at V and 4 bases at J; junction bases unmatched: 7. CDR3 DNA: TGTGCCAGTAGCCGACAGGGTAGACCAGATACGCAGTATTTT. It is translated as CASSRQGRPDTQYF.

The chain recombines TRBV27 with TRBJ2-1; 8 nucleotides align to TRBD2. Germline V CDR1 and CDR2: MNHEY, SMNVEV (reference sequence). V was pared by 6 bases and J by 6 bases, with 19 bases of the junction left unmatched. This CDR3 is 18 amino acids long. DNA for the CDR3: TGTGCCAGCAGCACCCGCACACTCATGGGGACTAGGGTCAATGAGCAGTTCTTC. It encodes CASSTRTLMGTRVNEQFF.

The chain couples TRBV30 to TRBJ2-5, with D tentatively TRBD2 (6 bases). CDR3 length: 16 residues. The V end lost 3 bases, the J end lost 2 bases, and 19 bases lay between the germline ends. Per germline, CDR1 GTSNPN and CDR2 SVGIG (reference sequence). The CDR3 coding sequence is TGTGCCTGGAGGATTCCTCTACGGGGGATACAAGAGACCCAGTACTTC. Translation gives CAWRIPLRGIQETQYF. The full variable domain, in which reference TRBV30 and TRBJ2-5 provide the parts outside the CDR3, is SQTIHQWPATLVQPVGSPLSLECTVEGTSNPNLYWYRQAAGRGLQLLFYSVGIGQISSEVPQNLSASRPQDRQFILSSKKLLLSDSGFYLCAWRIPLRGIQETQYFGPGTRLLVL.

The chain is built from TRBV12-3 or TRBV12-4 and TRBJ1-5, with D maybe TRBD1 (5 bases). V lost 6 bases, J lost 7 bases, and 13 bases lay in between. The CDR3 is 13 amino acids. CDR3 residues: CASSYDGGQPQHF. The CDR3 DNA is TGTGCCAGCAGCTACGACGGGGGGCAGCCCCAGCATTTT.

This clone was seen just once. The chain is built from TRBV28 and TRBJ1-2; 7 positions agree with TRBD1. The V and J ends lost 5 bases and 4 bases, in that order; junction bases with no gene match: 19. The CDR3 sequence is 18 residues long. Germline V gives CDR1 MDHEN, CDR2 SYDVKM. The CDR3 nucleotides are TGTGCCAGCAGTCCCCTCCCCAGTCTCGGGACAGCCTCCTATGGCTACACCTTC. It translates to CASSPLPSLGTASYGYTF.

The chain recombines TRBV6-6 with TRBJ1-2; D is unresolved. This CDR3 contains 14 residues. Between the trimmed V and J ends, which lost 0 bases and 3 bases, there was a span of 8 bases. From germline, CDR1 is MNHNY and CDR2 SVGAGI (reference sequence). This CDR3 is CASSYSWADYGYTF. The DNA for the CDR3 is TGTGCCAGCAGTTACTCATGGGCCGACTATGGCTACACCTTC.

The V gene is TRBV7-2, the J gene TRBJ1-1; D is perhaps TRBD1 (6 bases). V was trimmed by 4 bases and J by 5 bases, leaving 11 bases between them. Germline V gene lookup returns CDR1 SGHTA and CDR2 FQGNSA. The CDR3 consists of 13 residues. The CDR3 here is CASSYRAGTEAFF. The CDR3 region has the DNA TGTGCCAGCAGCTACAGGGCTGGAACTGAAGCTTTCTTT.

The rearrangement links TRBV2 to TRBJ2-1; TRBD2 aligns across 8 bases. Germline-derived CDR1 and CDR2 are SNHLY and FYNNEI. V lost 8 bases to trimming and J lost 10 bases; unmatched junction nucleotides: 13. The CDR3 is 14 amino acids. Here the CDR3 DNA reads TGTGCCAGCGCTTGGTACCGGGAGGGTGGAGAGCAGTTCTTC. Translated, it gives CASAWYREGGEQFF.

This clone was picked up one time. The chain is built from TRBV28 and TRBJ2-1; 10 bases map to TRBD2. Germline-derived CDR1 and CDR2 are MDHEN and SYDVKM. Trimming cost V 4 bases and J 3 bases; bases outside gene matches: 6. The length of the CDR3 is 16 residues. The CDR3 DNA is TGTGCCAGCAGTTGGTTAGCGGGAGGTTACTACAATGAGCAGTTCTTC. It encodes CASSWLAGGYYNEQFF.

DNA for the CDR3: TGTGCCAGCAGCAAAGAGGGGACTAGCGGGACGTACGAGCAGTACTTC. This translates into CASSKEGTSGTYEQYF. The chain is built from TRBV21-1 and TRBJ2-7; the DNA was not used to check the table's D call, TRBD2. TRBV21-1 is flagged as a pseudogene. The CDR3 contains 16 residues.

This sequence joins TRBV5-1 and TRBJ2-3, with D possibly TRBD1 on 6 matching bases. The germline gives CDR1 SGHRS, CDR2 YFSETQ. Trimming stripped 2 bases from V and 2 bases from J, with 12 bases between. The CDR3 contains 15 residues. The chain's CDR3 is CASSFGGRATDTQYF. The CDR3 DNA reads as TGCGCCAGCAGCTTTGGGGGCAGGGCCACAGATACGCAGTATTTT.

This clone was observed once. J is TRBJ2-7 and V is TRBV28; TRBD2 matches 8 bases. CDR1 and CDR2 from the germline V gene are MDHEN and SYDVKM. V lost 7 bases and J lost 3; bases outside the gene matches: 8. This CDR3 is built from 14 residues. The CDR3 region has the DNA TGTGCCAGCATGGGGACTAGTACTAACTACGAGCAGTACTTC. Encoded protein: CASMGTSTNYEQYF.